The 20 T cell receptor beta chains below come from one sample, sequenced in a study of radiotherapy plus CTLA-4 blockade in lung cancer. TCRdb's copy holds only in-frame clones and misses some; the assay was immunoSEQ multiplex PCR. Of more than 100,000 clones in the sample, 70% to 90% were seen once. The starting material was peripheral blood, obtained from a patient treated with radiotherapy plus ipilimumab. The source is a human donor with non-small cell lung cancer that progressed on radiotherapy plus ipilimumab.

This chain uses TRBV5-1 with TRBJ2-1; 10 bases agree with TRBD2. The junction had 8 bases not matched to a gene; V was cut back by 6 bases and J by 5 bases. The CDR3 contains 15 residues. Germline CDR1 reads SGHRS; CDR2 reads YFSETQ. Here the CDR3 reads CASTLGGTSDNEQFF. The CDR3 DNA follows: TGCGCCAGCACCCTTGGCGGGACTAGCGACAATGAGCAGTTCTTC. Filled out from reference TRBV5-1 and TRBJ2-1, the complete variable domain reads KAGVTQTPRYLIKTRGQQVTLSCSPISGHRSVSWYQQTPGQGLQFLFEYFSETQRNKGNFPGRFSGRQFSNSRSEMNVSTLELGDSALYLCASTLGGTSDNEQFFGPGTRLTVL.

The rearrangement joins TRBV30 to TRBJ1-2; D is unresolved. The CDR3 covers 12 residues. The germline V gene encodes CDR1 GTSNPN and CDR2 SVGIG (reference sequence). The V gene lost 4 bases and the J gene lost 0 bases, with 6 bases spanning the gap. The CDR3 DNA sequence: TGTGCCTGGACAGCAACTAACTATGGCTACACCTTC. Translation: CAWTATNYGYTF.

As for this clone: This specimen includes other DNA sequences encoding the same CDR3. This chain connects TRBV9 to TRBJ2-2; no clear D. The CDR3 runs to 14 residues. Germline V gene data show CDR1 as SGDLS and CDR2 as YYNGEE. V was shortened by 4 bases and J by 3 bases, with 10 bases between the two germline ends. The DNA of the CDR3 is TGTGCCAGCAGCCCTCCAGGTTACACCGGGGAGCTGTTTTTT. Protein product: CASSPPGYTGELFF.

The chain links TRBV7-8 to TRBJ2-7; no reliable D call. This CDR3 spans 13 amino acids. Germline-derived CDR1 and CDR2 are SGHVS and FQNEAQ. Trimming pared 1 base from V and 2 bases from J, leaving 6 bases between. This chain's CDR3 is CASSLERTYEQYF. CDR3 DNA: TGTGCCAGCAGCTTAGAGAGGACCTACGAGCAGTACTTC.

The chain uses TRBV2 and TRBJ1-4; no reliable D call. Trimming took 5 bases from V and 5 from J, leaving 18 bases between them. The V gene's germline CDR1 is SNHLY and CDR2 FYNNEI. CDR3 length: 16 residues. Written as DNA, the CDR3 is TGTGCCAGCAGTCTAGCCTCCGGAAACCGGAATGAAAAACTGTTTTTT. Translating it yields CASSLASGNRNEKLFF.

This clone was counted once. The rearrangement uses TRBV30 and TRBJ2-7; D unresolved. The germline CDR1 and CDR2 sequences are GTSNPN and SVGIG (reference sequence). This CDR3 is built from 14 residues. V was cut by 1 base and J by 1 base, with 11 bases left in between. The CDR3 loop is CAWSAVLGSYEQYF. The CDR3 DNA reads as TGTGCCTGGAGTGCGGTTCTAGGGTCCTACGAGCAGTACTTC. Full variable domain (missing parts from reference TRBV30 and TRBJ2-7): SQTIHQWPATLVQPVGSPLSLECTVEGTSNPNLYWYRQAAGRGLQLLFYSVGIGQISSEVPQNLSASRPQDRQFILSSKKLLLSDSGFYLCAWSAVLGSYEQYFGPGTRLTVT.

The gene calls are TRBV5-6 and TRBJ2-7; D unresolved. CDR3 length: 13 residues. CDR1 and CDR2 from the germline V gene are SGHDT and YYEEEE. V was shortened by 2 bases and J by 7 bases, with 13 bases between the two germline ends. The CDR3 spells CASSFSLGGEQYF. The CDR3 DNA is TGTGCCAGCAGCTTTTCCCTAGGTGGGGAGCAGTACTTC.

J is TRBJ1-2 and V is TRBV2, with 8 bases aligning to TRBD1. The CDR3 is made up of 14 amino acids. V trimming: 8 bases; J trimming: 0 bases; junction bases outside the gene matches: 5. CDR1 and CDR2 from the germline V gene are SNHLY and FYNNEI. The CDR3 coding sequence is TGTGCCAGCCTCGGACAGGGACCTAACTATGGCTACACCTTC. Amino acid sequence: CASLGQGPNYGYTF.

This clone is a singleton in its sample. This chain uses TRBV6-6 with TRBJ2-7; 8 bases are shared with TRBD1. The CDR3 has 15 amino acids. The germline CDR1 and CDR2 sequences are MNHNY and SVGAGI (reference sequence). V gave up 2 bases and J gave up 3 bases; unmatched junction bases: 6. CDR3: CASSYPRGQFYEQYF. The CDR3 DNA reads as TGTGCCAGCAGTTACCCCAGGGGGCAGTTCTACGAGCAGTACTTC.

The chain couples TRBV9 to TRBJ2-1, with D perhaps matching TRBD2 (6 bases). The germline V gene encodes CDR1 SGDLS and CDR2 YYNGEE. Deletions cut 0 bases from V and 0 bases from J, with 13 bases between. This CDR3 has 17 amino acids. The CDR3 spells CASSVASGLSSYNEQFF. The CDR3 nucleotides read TGTGCCAGCAGCGTAGCCAGCGGGCTTAGCTCCTACAATGAGCAGTTCTTC.

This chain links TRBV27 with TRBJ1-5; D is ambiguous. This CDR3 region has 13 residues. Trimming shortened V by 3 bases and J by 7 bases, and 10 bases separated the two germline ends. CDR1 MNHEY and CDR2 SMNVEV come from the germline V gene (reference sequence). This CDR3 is CASSLAWRQPQHF. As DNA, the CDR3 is TGTGCCAGCAGTTTGGCTTGGCGCCAGCCCCAGCATTTT.

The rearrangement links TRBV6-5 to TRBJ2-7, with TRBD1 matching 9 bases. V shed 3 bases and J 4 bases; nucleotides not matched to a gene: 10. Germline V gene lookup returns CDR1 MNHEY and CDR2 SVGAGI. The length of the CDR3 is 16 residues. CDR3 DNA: TGTGCCAGCAGTTATTACCGGGACAGGGAGTTGTACGAGCAGTACTTC. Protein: CASSYYRDRELYEQYF.

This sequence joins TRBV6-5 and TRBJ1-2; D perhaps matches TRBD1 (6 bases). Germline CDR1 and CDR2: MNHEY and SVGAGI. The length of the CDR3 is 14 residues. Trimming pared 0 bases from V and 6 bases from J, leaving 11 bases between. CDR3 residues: CASSYSAGANGYTF. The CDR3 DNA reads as TGTGCCAGCAGTTACTCGGCAGGGGCCAATGGCTACACCTTC.

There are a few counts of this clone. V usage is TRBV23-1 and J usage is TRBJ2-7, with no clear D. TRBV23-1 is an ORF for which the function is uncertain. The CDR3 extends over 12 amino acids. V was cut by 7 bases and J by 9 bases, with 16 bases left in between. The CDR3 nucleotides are TGCGCCAGCACAGTCCTAGAGGAAGGGCAGTACTTC. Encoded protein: CASTVLEEGQYF.

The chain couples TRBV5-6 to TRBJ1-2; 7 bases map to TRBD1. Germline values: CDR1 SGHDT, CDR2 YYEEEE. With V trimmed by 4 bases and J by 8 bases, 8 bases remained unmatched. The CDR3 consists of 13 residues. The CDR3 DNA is TGTGCCAGCAGCCTACCGACAGGGTGGGGCTACACCTTC. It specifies CASSLPTGWGYTF.

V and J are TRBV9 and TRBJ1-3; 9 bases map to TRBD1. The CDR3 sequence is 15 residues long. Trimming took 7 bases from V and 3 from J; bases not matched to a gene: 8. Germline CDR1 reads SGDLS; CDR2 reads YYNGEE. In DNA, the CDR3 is TGTGCCAGCGGGACCGGGACAGGGAGTGGAAACACCATATATTTT. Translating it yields CASGTGTGSGNTIYF.

CDR3 bases: TGTGCCTGGAGTGCTATTCGACTAGCGGGGGACGCTAGCACAGATACGCAGTATTTT. This translates into CAWSAIRLAGDASTDTQYF. This chain connects TRBV30 to TRBJ2-3, with 12 bases that match TRBD2. The V segment lost 1 base and the J segment 0 bases; nucleotides outside the gene matches: 11. Germline V lookup: CDR1 GTSNPN, CDR2 SVGIG (reference sequence). This CDR3 has 19 amino acids.

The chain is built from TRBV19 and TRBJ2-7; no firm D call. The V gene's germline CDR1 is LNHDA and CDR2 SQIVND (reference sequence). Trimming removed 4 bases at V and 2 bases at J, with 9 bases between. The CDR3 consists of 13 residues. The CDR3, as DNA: TGTGCCAGTAGTAGAACCGTCCCCTACGAGCAGTACTTC. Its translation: CASSRTVPYEQYF.

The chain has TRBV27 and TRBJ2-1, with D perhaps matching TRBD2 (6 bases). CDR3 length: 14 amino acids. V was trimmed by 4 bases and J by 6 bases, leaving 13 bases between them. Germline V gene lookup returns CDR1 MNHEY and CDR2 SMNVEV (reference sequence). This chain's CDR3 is CASSSSGLTNEQFF. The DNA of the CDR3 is TGTGCCAGCAGTTCGTCGGGACTCACCAATGAGCAGTTCTTC.

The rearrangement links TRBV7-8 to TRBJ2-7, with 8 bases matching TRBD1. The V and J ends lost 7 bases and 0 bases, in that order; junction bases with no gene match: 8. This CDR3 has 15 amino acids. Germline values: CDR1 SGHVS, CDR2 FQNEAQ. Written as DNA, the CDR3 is TGTGCCAGCAACAGGGGGAGCCTAAGCTCCTACGAGCAGTACTTC. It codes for CASNRGSLSSYEQYF.